This TCR beta chain was identified in a study of T cells in Graves' hyperthyroidism and ophthalmopathy. This clonotype came up many times. RNA transcripts provided the source from which TCR beta CDR3 regions were amplified. First-round RT-PCR of the TCR CDR3 relied on the HTBI primer set. TCRdb independently ran MiXCR on the multiplex PCR reads; one entry per CDR3 protein. The sample lists 540,000 or so distinct CDR3 sequences, about half occurring once. The CDR3 consists of 15 residues. Germline V gene sequence: CDR1 MNHEY, CDR2 SVGAGI. The V segment lost 0 bases and the J segment 4 bases; nucleotides outside the gene matches: 3.

The TCR originated in an adult woman with Graves' disease, either hyperthyroidism or ophthalmopathy (not recorded which). The specimen sequenced was peripheral blood or thyroid tissue (not recorded which). This chain joins TRBV6-5 and TRBJ2-7; 10 nucleotides line up with TRBD2. The CDR3 sequence is CASSYSGTSAYEQYF. The CDR3 DNA reads as TGTGCCAGCAGTTACTCCGGGACTAGCGCGTACGAGCAGTACTTC.